These 5 T cell receptor beta chains originate from one sample sequenced in a study of vaccination and CD4 T cells after COVID-19 (dated by TCRdb to 2022 to 2024). Library prep was done by PCR. Sequencing instrument: Illumina iSeq 100. DNA from cultured CD4+ T cells underwent TCR sequencing with the Oncomine TCR Beta short-read assay at the Johns Hopkins FTIC core. Using fastp at Q25 and MiXCR, TCRdb reprocessed the public reads and kept productive beta chains. Merged by CDR3 protein, the rows form single entries marked with the most common genes and DNA. The sample table shows 20,000 to 25,000 distinct CDR3 sequences, and roughly three fifths are seen once. Around 2.7% of the sample is taken by the ten largest. The treatment or condition label corresponds to: approximately 9-day PBMC culture with coronavirus spike peptide pools or control peptides (ViraFEST assay). Antigens for these TCRs are unknown.

Sequencing was carried out using CD4+ T cells from blood, cultured in vitro. The receptors shown here come from a human donor who had recovered from COVID-19.

The chain is built from TRBV12-5 and TRBJ2-5, with D possibly being TRBD1 (6 bases). Germline lookup yields CDR1 LGHNT and CDR2 FRNRAP. The CDR3 runs 12 residues. Trimming cost V 6 bases and J 4 bases, with 9 bases left between them. This chain's CDR3 is CASGTGTETQYF. CDR3 nucleotides: TGTGCTAGTGGAACAGGGACAGAGACCCAGTACTTC.

The chain recombines TRBV19 with TRBJ1-2; TRBD1 might be the D (5 bases). Germline V gene data show CDR1 as LNHDA and CDR2 as SQIVND (reference sequence). The V end was cut by 6 bases, the J end by 0 bases, with 8 bases between. This CDR3 is built from 13 residues. CDR3 bases: TGTGCCAGTAGGGCCAGGGCTAACTATGGCTACACCTTC. Protein: CASRARANYGYTF.

J is TRBJ1-2 and V is TRBV20-1; a possible D gene is TRBD1 (5 bases). Deletions cut 6 bases from V and 3 bases from J, with 14 bases between. Germline CDR1 and CDR2: DFQATT and SNEGSKA (reference sequence). The length of the CDR3 is 13 residues. The CDR3, as DNA: TGCAGTGCCGGACATTCGGCGGACTATGGCTACACCTTC. It specifies CSAGHSADYGYTF.

This clonotype was counted only a few times. This chain links TRBV7-2 with TRBJ1-5; 7 bases are a match to TRBD1. Unmatched junction bases numbered 3, after V lost 4 bases and J lost 0 bases. Germline assignment: CDR1 SGHTA and CDR2 FQGNSA. This CDR3 contains 15 residues. DNA for the CDR3: TGTGCCAGCAGCTCCCAGGGGGATAGCAATCAGCCCCAGCATTTT. This codes for CASSSQGDSNQPQHF.

The chain employs TRBV20-1 and TRBJ2-5; the match to TRBD2 covers 8 bases. J was trimmed by 0 bases and V by 5 bases; bases with no gene match: 8. The CDR3 extends over 15 amino acids. From germline, CDR1 is DFQATT and CDR2 SNEGSKA (reference sequence). CDR3 coding DNA: TGCAGTGCTTTCCTCCCCGGGGGGGACCAAGAGACCCAGTACTTC. It codes for CSAFLPGGDQETQYF.